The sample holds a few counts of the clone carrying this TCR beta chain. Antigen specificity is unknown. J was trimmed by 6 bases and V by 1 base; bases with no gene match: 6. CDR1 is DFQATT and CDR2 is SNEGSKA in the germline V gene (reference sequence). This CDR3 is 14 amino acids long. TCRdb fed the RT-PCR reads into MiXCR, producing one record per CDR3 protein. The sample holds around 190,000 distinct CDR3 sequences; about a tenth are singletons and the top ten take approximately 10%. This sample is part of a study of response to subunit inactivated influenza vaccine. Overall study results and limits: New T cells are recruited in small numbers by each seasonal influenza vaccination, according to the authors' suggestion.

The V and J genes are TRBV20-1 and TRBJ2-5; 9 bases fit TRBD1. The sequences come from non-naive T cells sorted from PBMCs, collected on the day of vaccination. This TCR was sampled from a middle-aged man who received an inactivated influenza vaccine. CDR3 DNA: TGCAGTGCTAGAGCTACGGGACAGGGCCAGACCCAGTACTTC. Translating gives CSARATGQGQTQYF.